The 4 T cell receptor beta chains below come from one sample, sequenced in a study of T-cell reconstitution after alpha-beta-depleted transplantation in children. Unique molecular identifiers were built into the TCRbeta library. Each CDR3 protein gets one entry after TCRdb re-called the PCR reads with MiXCR. The sample contains around 200,000 distinct CDR3 sequences, under 20% of which appear only once. Sample: PBMCs, mostly from graft donor cells, taken 360 days after TCRalphabeta/CD19-depleted stem cell transplant. These receptors originate from a male patient under 10 years old who had a stem cell transplant for acute lymphoblastic leukemia, so the T cells may come from the graft donor.

In this sample, this clonotype turned up a few times. The CDR3 sequence is CASSLPGDFKRGTF. As DNA, the CDR3 is TGTGCCAGCAGTTTGCCGGGGGATTTTAAAAGGGGCACCTTC. The chain joins TRBV12-3 or TRBV12-4 to TRBJ1-2; tentative D call: TRBD1 (5 bases). This CDR3 contains 14 residues. V was pared by 3 bases and J by 13 bases, with 21 bases between.

This clonotype showed up many times. V is TRBV6-1 and J is TRBJ2-7, with 9 nucleotides matching TRBD1. Germline CDR1 MNHNS, CDR2 SASEGT. Losses at the gene ends were 7 bases for V and 4 bases for J; bases not matched to a gene: 11. The CDR3 runs 15 residues. This chain's CDR3 is CASTPRTGASYEQYF. In nucleotides, the CDR3 is TGTGCCAGCACCCCTCGGACAGGGGCAAGTTACGAGCAGTACTTC.

This chain connects TRBV10-3 to TRBJ1-2; 8 nucleotides agree with TRBD1. V dropped 6 bases and J dropped 7; count of bases not matched to a gene: 7. Germline values: CDR1 ENHRY, CDR2 SYGVKD. The CDR3 length is 13 residues. CDR3 sequence (DNA): TGTGCCATCAGCCCGGGACAGGCTCGTGGCTACACCTTC. Encoded protein: CAISPGQARGYTF.

The chain joins TRBV7-9 to TRBJ2-7; D call uncertain. V lost 5 bases and J 4 bases, leaving 21 bases between the germline ends. The CDR3 is made up of 16 amino acids. CDR1 and CDR2 (germline): SEHNR, FQNEAQ (reference sequence). CDR3 amino acids: CASSPPMGTAGYEQYF. The CDR3 DNA follows: TGTGCCAGCAGCCCACCAATGGGAACGGCTGGGTACGAGCAGTACTTC. The whole variable domain, filled in from reference TRBV7-9 and TRBJ2-7, reads DTGVSQNPRHKITKRGQNVTFRCDPISEHNRLYWYRQTLGQGPEFLTYFQNEAQLEKSRLLSDRFSAERPKGSFSTLEIQRTEQGDSAMYLCASSPPMGTAGYEQYFGPGTRLTVT.